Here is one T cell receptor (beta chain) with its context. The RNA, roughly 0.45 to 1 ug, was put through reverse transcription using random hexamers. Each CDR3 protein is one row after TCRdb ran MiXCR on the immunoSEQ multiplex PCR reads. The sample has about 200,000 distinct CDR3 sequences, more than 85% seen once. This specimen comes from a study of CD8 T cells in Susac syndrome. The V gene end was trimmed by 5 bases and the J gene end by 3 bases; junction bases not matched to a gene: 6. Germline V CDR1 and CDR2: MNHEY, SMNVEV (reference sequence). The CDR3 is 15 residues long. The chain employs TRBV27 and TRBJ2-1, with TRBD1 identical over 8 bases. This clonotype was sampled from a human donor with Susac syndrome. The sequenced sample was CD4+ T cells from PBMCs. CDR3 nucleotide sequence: TGTGCCAGCAGTCTCTCGGACAGGGACTACAATGAGCAGTTCTTC. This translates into CASSLSDRDYNEQFF.